Following are 2 T cell receptor beta chains from one sample sequenced in a study of T cell responses to AZD1222 COVID-19 vaccine. The data were produced by immunoSEQ multiplex PCR, yet TCRdb's version contains in-frame clones alone and is incomplete. The sample contains fewer than 120,000 clones, less than 90% of which appear only once. The sequenced sample was peripheral blood, obtained on day 0 of AZD1222 vaccination. The origin of the receptors is an adult in good health.

V gene TRBV29-1 combines with J gene TRBJ1-2; D uncertain. CDR1 and CDR2 (germline): SQVTM, ANQGSEA. V dropped 5 bases and J dropped 4 bases, with 11 bases sitting between them. The length of the CDR3 is 12 residues. CDR3: CSVLTGTYGYTF. CDR3 nucleotide sequence: TGCAGCGTTTTAACCGGAACCTATGGCTACACCTTC.

This chain uses TRBV15 with TRBJ1-5, with D unresolved. Germline V gene data show CDR1 as LNHNV and CDR2 as YYDKDF (reference sequence). The CDR3 totals 13 residues. V lost 0 bases and J 7 bases, leaving 7 bases between the germline ends. The CDR3 sequence: CATSRERIQPQHF. For the CDR3, the DNA is TGTGCCACCAGCAGAGAAAGAATACAGCCCCAGCATTTT.